This entry features one TCR beta chain sequence. This sample is drawn from a study of OX40 agonist ivuxolimab in advanced cancers. Assay: immunoSEQ multiplex PCR; the TCRdb copy retains only in-frame clones and omits some. The table records roughly 91,000 clones, around 96% of them present only once. Trimming removed 2 bases from V and 7 bases from J; junction bases left unmatched: 4. Germline values: CDR1 MGHRA, CDR2 YSYEKL. This CDR3 has 14 amino acids. Source: CD4+ or CD8+ T cells sorted from blood, taken in a trial of the OX40 agonist ivuxolimab. This clonotype was sampled from an adult with an advanced solid tumor such as melanoma, head and neck, liver or kidney cancer. The chain has TRBV4-1 and TRBJ2-1; TRBD2 agrees at 8 bases. The CDR3: CASSQLRGGNEQFF. The CDR3 DNA follows: TGCGCCAGCAGCCAACTCCGGGGGGGTAATGAGCAGTTCTTC.